This TCR beta chain was identified in a study of blood T cell repertoires in COVID-19. At the level of the study: Specimens from acute and convalescent COVID-19 originated in the United States, Italy and Spain.

Study processing details: From reference gene primer amplification, estimates of nucleated cell counts were derived. Assay used: immunoSEQ multiplex PCR; TCRdb lists only in-frame clones, some missing. V, J and clone size derive from that table, while D and trimming were established from the DNA sequence. The table includes around 250,000 clones, roughly 84% detected once. Looked up from germline, CDR1 is LGHDT and CDR2 is YNNKEL (reference sequence). The CDR3 runs to 16 residues. V was clipped by 4 bases and J by 1 base, with 14 bases between them. This clone was observed once. The source of this sequence is a man aged 45-65 years with active or convalescent COVID-19. The specimen sequenced was peripheral blood. The V call is TRBV3-1 (or the pseudogene TRBV3-2), the J call TRBJ1-3; D is undetermined. CDR3 region: CASSPPNSLSGNTIYF. CDR3 DNA sequence: TGTGCCAGCAGCCCCCCCAATAGCTTATCTGGAAACACCATATATTTT.